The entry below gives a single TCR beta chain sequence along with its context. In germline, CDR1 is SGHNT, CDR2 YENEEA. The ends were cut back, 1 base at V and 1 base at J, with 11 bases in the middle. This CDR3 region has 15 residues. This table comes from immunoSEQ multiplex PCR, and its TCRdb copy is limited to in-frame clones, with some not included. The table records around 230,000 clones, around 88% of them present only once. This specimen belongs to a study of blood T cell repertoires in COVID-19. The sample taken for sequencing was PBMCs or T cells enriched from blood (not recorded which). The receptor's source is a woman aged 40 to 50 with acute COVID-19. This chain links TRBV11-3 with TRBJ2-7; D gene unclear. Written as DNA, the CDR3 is TGTGCCAGCAGCTTAGGGGCACCAATATCCTACGAGCAGTACTTC. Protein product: CASSLGAPISYEQYF.